This passage covers 2 T cell receptor beta chains from one sample sequenced in a study of radiotherapy plus CTLA-4 blockade in lung cancer. Sequenced by immunoSEQ multiplex PCR; TCRdb stores in-frame clones only, minus some. The sample includes about 98,000 clones, roughly four fifths seen only once; the top ten take about 3.5%. The source was peripheral blood, collected from a patient treated with radiotherapy plus ipilimumab. The receptors derive from a human donor with non-small cell lung cancer who had a partial response to radiotherapy plus ipilimumab.

V and J are TRBV6-1 and TRBJ2-7; TRBD2 aligns across 7 bases. This CDR3 has 12 amino acids. Germline V gives CDR1 MNHNS, CDR2 SASEGT. In DNA form, the CDR3 reads TGTGCGGCGGGTGCCGACGGGGGGGAGCAGTACTTC. It yields the protein CAAGADGGEQYF.

J is TRBJ2-7 and V is TRBV6-5; possibly TRBD2 for D (5 bases). The germline V gene encodes CDR1 MNHEY and CDR2 SVGAGI. The CDR3 extends over 15 amino acids. Trimming removed 8 bases from V and 5 bases from J, with 22 bases in between. The CDR3 loop is CASRMRGSSEDEQYF. CDR3 nucleotides: TGTGCCAGCCGAATGAGAGGGAGCTCGGAGGACGAGCAGTACTTC.